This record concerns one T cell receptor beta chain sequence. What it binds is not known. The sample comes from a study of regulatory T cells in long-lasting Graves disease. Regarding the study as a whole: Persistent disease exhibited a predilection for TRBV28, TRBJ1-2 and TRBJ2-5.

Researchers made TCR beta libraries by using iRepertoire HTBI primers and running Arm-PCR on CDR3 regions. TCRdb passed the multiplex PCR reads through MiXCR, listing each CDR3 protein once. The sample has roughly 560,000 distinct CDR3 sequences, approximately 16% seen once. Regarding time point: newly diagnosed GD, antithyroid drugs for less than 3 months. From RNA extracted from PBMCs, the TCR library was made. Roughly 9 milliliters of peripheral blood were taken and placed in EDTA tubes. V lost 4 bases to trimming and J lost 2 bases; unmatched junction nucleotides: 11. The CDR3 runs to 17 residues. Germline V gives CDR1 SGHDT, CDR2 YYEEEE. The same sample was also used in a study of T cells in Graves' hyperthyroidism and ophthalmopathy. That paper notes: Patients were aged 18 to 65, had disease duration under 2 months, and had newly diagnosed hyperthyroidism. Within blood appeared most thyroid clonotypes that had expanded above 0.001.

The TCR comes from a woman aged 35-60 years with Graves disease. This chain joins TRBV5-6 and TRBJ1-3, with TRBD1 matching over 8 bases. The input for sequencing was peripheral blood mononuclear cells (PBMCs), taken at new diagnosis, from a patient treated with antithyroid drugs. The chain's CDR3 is CASSLLTGAGTGNTIYF. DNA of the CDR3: TGTGCCAGCAGCCTACTGACAGGGGCCGGAACTGGAAACACCATATATTTT.